Listed below are T cell receptor beta chains from one sample, sequenced in a study of T cell repertoires in cytomegalovirus infection. These receptors have no identified antigens. Each CDR3 protein gets one entry after TCRdb re-called the reads with MiXCR. Of some 62,000 distinct CDR3 sequences listed, 20% to 25% are singletons. The sequencing used CD8+ T cells from cultured PBMCs, collected from culture after CMV antigen stimulation. The receptors originated from a human donor in good health (CMV status not recorded). Some clones in this sample may be carry-over from other donors' samples. The CDR3 runs from the conserved cysteine through the conserved F or W.

cdr3_aa,v_call,j_call
CASSPLGESPNTEAFF,TRBV19,TRBJ1-1
CASSLESTPPSGANVLTF,TRBV7-3,TRBJ2-6
CASSATGANQPQHF,TRBV6-8,TRBJ1-5
CASSLRQNYEQYF,TRBV6-2/TRBV6-3,TRBJ2-7
CASSLGRRARNQPQHF,TRBV7-2,TRBJ1-5
CASSLSLQGGDQPQHF,TRBV7-9,TRBJ1-5
CASSLGGTYTGELFF,TRBV27,TRBJ2-2
CASSLSGQGRSYEQYF,TRBV6-2/TRBV6-3,TRBJ2-7
CASRTTGMNTEAFF,TRBV6-1,TRBJ1-1
CASSLVLGVDEQFF,TRBV11-2,TRBJ2-1
CASSLARVSSYNSPLHF,TRBV19,TRBJ1-6
CASSQEYRQGATGELFF,TRBV4-2,TRBJ2-2
CASSSKAYEQYF,TRBV7-6,TRBJ2-7
CASSTNTARVETQYF,TRBV6-6,TRBJ2-5
CASSQEVRAVNSPLHF,TRBV4-2,TRBJ1-6
CASSPRRSGGGSSKNIQYF,TRBV27,TRBJ2-4
CASKKDSNSNQPQHF,TRBV6-1,TRBJ1-5
CASSRDGNTEAFF,TRBV5-4,TRBJ1-1
CSASDRDYDNQPQHF,TRBV20-1,TRBJ1-5
CASSQTGSSYNEQFF,TRBV14,TRBJ2-1